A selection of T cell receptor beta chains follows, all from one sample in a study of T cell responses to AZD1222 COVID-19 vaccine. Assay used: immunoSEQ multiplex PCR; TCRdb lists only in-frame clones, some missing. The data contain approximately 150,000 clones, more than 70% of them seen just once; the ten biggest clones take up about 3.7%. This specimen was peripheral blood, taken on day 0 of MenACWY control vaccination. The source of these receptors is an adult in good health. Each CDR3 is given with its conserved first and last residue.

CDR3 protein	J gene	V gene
CASSQGFIGNQPQHF	TRBJ1-5	TRBV7-3
CASSGSGRNYGYTF	TRBJ1-2	TRBV6-2/TRBV6-3
CASSLGPSSDGYTF	TRBJ1-2	TRBV7-3
CASRLLETVGDTQYF	TRBJ2-3	TRBV28
CASSLVGQRSYNEQFF	TRBJ2-1	TRBV5-1
CASSYSYSWGYTF	TRBJ1-2	TRBV5-1
CAISEGVRGLGETQYF	TRBJ2-5	TRBV10-3
CASFQTSGGLLTPDTQYF	TRBJ2-3	TRBV10-1
CASSLGTDVLKETQYF	TRBJ2-5	TRBV7-2
CSVFQGAEQYF	TRBJ2-7	TRBV29-1
CASSQPNQPQHF	TRBJ1-5	TRBV6-6
CASSDNYEQYF	TRBJ2-7	TRBV6-2/TRBV6-3
CASSPPGGGLTGELFF	TRBJ2-2	TRBV7-3
CASSQDTRLGGYTF	TRBJ1-2	TRBV4-3
CASSQVSTGGDYGYTF	TRBJ1-2	TRBV4-3
CASSPPEATGQPQHF	TRBJ1-5	TRBV18
CASSKGCRGVETQYF	TRBJ2-5	TRBV21-1
CASSLGFGAGTRQETQYF	TRBJ2-5	TRBV7-9
CASSPPGVGYTF	TRBJ1-2	TRBV7-3
CASEEGNYQPQHF	TRBJ1-5	TRBV2
CASRATMGRTGELFF	TRBJ2-2	TRBV11-2
CASSYSSRQGIYGYTF	TRBJ1-2	TRBV6-2/TRBV6-3
CASSQVNSQGSGYTF	TRBJ1-2	TRBV4-1
CASSENEKLFF	TRBJ1-4	TRBV6-1
CASSYRPNEQYF	TRBJ2-7	TRBV12-3/TRBV12-4
CASSGTGASNTEAFF	TRBJ1-1	TRBV2
CASGPDSQTNEKLFF	TRBJ1-4	TRBV12-5